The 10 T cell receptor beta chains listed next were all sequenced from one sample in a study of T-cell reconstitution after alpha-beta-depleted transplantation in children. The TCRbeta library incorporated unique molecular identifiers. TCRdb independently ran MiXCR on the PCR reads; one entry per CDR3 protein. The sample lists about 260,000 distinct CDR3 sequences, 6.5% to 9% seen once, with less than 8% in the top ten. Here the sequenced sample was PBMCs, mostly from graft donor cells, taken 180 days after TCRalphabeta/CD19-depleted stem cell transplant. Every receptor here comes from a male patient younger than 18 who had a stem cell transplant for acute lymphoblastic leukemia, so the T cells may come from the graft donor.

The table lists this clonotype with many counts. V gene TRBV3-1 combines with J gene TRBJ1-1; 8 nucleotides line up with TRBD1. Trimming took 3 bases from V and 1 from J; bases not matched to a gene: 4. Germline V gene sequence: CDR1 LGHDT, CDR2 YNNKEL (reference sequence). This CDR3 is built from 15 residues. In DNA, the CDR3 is TGTGCCAGCAGCCAGGCCGGGACAGGGAACACTGAAGCTTTCTTT. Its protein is CASSQAGTGNTEAFF.

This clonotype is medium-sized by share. The CDR3 region has the DNA TGTGCCAGCAGCTCCTCGACAGAGGACATTCAGTACTTC. Its translation: CASSSSTEDIQYF. V usage is TRBV7-9 and J usage is TRBJ2-4; D may be TRBD1 (5 bases). This CDR3 has 13 residues. Trimming took 4 bases from V and 8 from J, leaving 12 bases between them. The germline CDR1 and CDR2 sequences are SEHNR and FQNEAQ (reference sequence).

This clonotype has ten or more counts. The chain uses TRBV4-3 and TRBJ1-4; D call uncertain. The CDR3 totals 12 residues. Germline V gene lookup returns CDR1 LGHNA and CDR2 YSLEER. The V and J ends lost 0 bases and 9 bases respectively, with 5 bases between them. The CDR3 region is CASSQDRQKLFF. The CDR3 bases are TGCGCCAGCAGCCAAGATCGGCAAAAACTGTTTTTT.

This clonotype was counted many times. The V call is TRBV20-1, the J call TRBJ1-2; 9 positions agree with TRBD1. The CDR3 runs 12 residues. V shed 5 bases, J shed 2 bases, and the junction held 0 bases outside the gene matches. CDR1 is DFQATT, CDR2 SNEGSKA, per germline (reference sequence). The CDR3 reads CSADRGNYGYTF. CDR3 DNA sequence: TGCAGTGCTGACAGGGGGAACTATGGCTACACCTTC.

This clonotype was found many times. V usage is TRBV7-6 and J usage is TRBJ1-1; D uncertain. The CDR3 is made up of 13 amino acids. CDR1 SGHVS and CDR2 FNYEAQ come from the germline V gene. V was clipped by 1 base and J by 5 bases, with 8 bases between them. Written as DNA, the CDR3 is TGTGCCAGCAGCTTAGGAAAGGTTACTGAAGCTTTCTTT. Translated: CASSLGKVTEAFF.

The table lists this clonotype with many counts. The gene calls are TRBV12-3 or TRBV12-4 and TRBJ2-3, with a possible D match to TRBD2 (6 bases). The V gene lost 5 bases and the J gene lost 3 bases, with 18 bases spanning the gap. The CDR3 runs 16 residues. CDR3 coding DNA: TGTGCCAGCAGTCCCTCTCCGGGGGAAGGGACAGATACGCAGTATTTT. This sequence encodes CASSPSPGEGTDTQYF.

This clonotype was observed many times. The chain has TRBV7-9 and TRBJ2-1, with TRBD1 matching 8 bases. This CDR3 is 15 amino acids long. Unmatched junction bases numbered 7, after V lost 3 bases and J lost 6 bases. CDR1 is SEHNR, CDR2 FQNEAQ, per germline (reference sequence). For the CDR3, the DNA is TGTGCCAGCAGCTTTCCGAGGACAGGGAGCAATGAGCAGTTCTTC. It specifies CASSFPRTGSNEQFF.

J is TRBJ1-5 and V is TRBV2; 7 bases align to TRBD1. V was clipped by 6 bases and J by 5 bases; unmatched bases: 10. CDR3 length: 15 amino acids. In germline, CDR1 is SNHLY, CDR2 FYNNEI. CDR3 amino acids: CASSVDRFLYQPQHF. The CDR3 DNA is TGTGCCAGCAGCGTGGACAGGTTCCTATATCAGCCCCAGCATTTT. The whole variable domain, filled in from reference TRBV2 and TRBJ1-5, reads EPEVTQTPSHQVTQMGQEVILRCVPISNHLYFYWYRQILGQKVEFLVSFYNNEISEKSEIFDDQFSVERPDGSNFTLKIRSTKLEDSAMYFCASSVDRFLYQPQHFGDGTRLSIL.

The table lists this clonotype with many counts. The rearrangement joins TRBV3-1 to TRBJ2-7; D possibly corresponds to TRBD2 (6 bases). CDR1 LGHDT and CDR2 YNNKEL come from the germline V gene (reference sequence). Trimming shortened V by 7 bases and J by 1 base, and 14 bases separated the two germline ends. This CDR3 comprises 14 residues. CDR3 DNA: TGTGCCAGCACCCGGGAGCGTTCGTCCTACGAGCAGTACTTC. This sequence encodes CASTRERSSYEQYF.

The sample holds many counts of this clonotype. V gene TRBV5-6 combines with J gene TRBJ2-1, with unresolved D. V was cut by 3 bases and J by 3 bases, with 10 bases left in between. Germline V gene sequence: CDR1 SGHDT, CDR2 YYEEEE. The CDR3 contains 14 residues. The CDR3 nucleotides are TGTGCCAGCAGCTGGGCCTACCTCTACAATGAGCAGTTCTTC. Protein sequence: CASSWAYLYNEQFF.